Listed below are T cell receptor beta chains from one sample, sequenced in a study of CD8+ T cells in alopecia areata. The table came from immunoSEQ multiplex PCR; TCRdb's copy has only in-frame clones and leaves some out. Of 3,800 or so clones listed, 65% to 75% are singletons. The specimen was skin, collected at week 24, from a patient treated with tofacitinib. The receptors were sampled from a human donor with alopecia areata. Both conserved end residues are part of each CDR3. Fields, in order: D gene, clone size, CDR3 length, V gene, J gene, CDR3 DNA, CDR3 protein. The D gene is left open where the match is weak. Some rows mark clone size as missing; the rest say once, few, many or name a class of expanded clone.

D: TRBD1; size: once; length: 18; V: TRBV4-3; J: TRBJ1-6; DNA: TGCGCCAGCAGCCAATTCCACCCCGGGGGACAGGGCGATTCACCCCTCCACTTT; CDR3: CASSQFHPGGQGDSPLHF
D: NA; size: NA; length: 13; V: TRBV5-4; J: TRBJ2-7; DNA: TGTGCCAGCAGCTACGGGACCTCCTACGAGCAGTACTTC; CDR3: CASSYGTSYEQYF
D: NA; size: few; length: 16; V: TRBV4-3; J: TRBJ2-7; DNA: TGCGCCAGCAGCCATTCGTTCGGGGAAGCGTCCTACGAGCAGTACTTC; CDR3: CASSHSFGEASYEQYF
D: NA; size: NA; length: 15; V: TRBV4-3; J: TRBJ1-3; DNA: TGCGCCAGCAGCCAAGCCGACTACTCTGGAAACACCATATATTTT; CDR3: CASSQADYSGNTIYF
D: TRBD1; size: few; length: 16; V: TRBV7-2; J: TRBJ1-5; DNA: TGTGCCAGCAGCCCCAAGGGGGCGGGGATCTATCAGCCCCAGCATTTT; CDR3: CASSPKGAGIYQPQHF
D: NA; size: NA; length: 15; V: TRBV30; J: TRBJ2-7; DNA: TGTGCCTGGACCTCAAGCCGGGACGGTATGTACGAGCAGTACTTC; CDR3: CAWTSSRDGMYEQYF
D: NA; size: NA; length: 15; V: TRBV23-1; J: TRBJ1-5; DNA: TGCGCCAGCAGTCAAAACCGGCTAGCGGGGGATACGCAGCATTTT; CDR3: CASSQNRLAGDTQHF
D: NA; size: NA; length: 13; V: TRBV11-2; J: TRBJ2-1; DNA: TGTGCCAGCAGCTTAGCGTCGTACAATGAGCAGTTCTTC; CDR3: CASSLASYNEQFF
D: TRBD2; size: NA; length: 16; V: TRBV5-1; J: TRBJ2-3; DNA: TGCGCCAGCAGCGGTCGGACTAGCGGGGGGGCGGATACGCAGTATTTT; CDR3: CASSGRTSGGADTQYF